The following is a T cell receptor (beta chain) sequence with its context. Its specificity is unknown. More than 9.5 ml fresh peripheral blood yielded the PBMCs. The source of the sample is a study of T cells in Graves' hyperthyroidism and ophthalmopathy. Study in general: Specimen type is peripheral blood, collected at initial diagnosis prior to any treatment.

TCR beta CDR3 regions were amplified from RNA transcripts. First-round RT-PCR of the TCR CDR3 relied on the HTBI primer set. One entry per CDR3 protein results from TCRdb running MiXCR on the multiplex PCR reads. The sample has 250,000 to 300,000 distinct CDR3 sequences, 13% seen once. The CDR3 is 15 residues long. The V end lost 5 bases, the J end lost 2 bases, and 14 bases lay between the germline ends. CDR1 is KGHDR, CDR2 SFDVKD, per germline. General observations from the study: Expanded thyroid clonotypes (above 0.001) were mostly also found in blood. A median around 5.9 months before onset, the model predicted ophthalmopathy.

This chain connects TRBV24-1 to TRBJ1-1; D may be TRBD1 (6 bases). The origin of this receptor is a woman in her 30s with Graves' hyperthyroidism that later progressed to Graves' ophthalmopathy. Material for sequencing was blood. CDR3 DNA: TGTGCCACCAGTGCCTCTGCGACAGGTAACACTGAAGCTTTCTTT. This sequence encodes CATSASATGNTEAFF.